The entry that follows covers one T cell receptor (beta chain) sequence. Its target is not known. These data originate in a study of graft-versus-host responses after intestinal transplantation. The overall study: Induction using anti-thymocyte globulin, followed by tacrolimus and steroids for around 3 years, was given to all recipients. Regarding the study as a whole: Some patients had graft-donor T cell macrochimerism, and their allografts showed high graft-versus-host to host-versus-graft clonal ratios. Early HvG declines after transplant were associated with peak circulating GvH clone levels. Recipient marrow contained GvH clones, some of which appeared first in ileum or blood.

TCRdb keeps only in-frame clones here, not all; method: immunoSEQ multiplex PCR. The sample consists of 23,000 or so clones, around 94% of them appearing once. This CDR3 is built from 13 residues. Germline CDR1 and CDR2: SQVTM and ANQGSEA. V lost 3 bases and J lost 9, with 18 bases in between. The chain has TRBV29-1 and TRBJ2-7, with a tentative D call TRBD1 (5 bases). The clonotype originates from a human patient who received an intestinal transplant, so some T cells may come from the graft donor. Here the sequenced sample was PBMCs, taken 30 days after intestinal transplant. CDR3 nucleotides: TGCAGCGTTGAGTCGGGCGGTCGGCAGGGGCAGTACTTC. Protein product: CSVESGGRQGQYF.